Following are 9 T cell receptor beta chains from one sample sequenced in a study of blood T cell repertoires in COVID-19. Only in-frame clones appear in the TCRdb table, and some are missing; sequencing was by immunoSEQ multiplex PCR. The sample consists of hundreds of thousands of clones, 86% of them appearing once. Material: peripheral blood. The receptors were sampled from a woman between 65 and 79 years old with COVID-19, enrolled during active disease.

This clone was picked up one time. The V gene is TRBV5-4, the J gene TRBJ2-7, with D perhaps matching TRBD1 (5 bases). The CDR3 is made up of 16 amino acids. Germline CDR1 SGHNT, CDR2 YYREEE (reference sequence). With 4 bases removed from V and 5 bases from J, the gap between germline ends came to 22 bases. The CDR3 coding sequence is TGTGCCAGCAGCCCGATGGGCCAGGGTACACTCCACGAGCAGTACTTC. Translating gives CASSPMGQGTLHEQYF.

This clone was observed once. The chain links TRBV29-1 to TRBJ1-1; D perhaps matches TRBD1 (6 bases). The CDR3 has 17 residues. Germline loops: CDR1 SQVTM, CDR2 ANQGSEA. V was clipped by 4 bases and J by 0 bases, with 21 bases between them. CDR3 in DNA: TGCAGCGTTGCCCCGGGCACCCTCAGGGGCATGAACACTGAAGCTTTCTTT. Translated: CSVAPGTLRGMNTEAFF.

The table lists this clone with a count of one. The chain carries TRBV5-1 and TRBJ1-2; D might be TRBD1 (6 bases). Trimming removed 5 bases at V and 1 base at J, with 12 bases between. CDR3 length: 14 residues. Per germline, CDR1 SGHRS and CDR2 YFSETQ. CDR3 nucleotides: TGCGCCAGCAGGTCGGGGGGCCTTAACTATGGCTACACCTTC. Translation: CASRSGGLNYGYTF.

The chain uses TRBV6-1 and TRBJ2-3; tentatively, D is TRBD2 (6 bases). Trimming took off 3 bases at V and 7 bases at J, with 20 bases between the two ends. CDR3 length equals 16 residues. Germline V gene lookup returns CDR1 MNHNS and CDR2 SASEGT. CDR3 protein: CASSEFPGTPLYTQYF. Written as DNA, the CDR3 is TGTGCCAGCAGTGAGTTTCCCGGGACTCCACTATATACGCAGTATTTT.

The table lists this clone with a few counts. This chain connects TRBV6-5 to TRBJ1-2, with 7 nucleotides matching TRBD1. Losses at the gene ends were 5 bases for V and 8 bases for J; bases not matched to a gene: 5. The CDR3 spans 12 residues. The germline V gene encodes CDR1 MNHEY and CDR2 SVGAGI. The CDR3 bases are TGTGCCAGCAGTCCCGACAGGGTCGGCTACACCTTC. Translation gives CASSPDRVGYTF.

The CDR3 bases are TGTGCCAGCAGCCCCGGGACAGGGAATAATTCACCCCTCCACTTT. This encodes CASSPGTGNNSPLHF. V gene TRBV4-2 combines with J gene TRBJ1-6; TRBD1 aligns across 9 bases. This CDR3 spans 15 amino acids. Looked up from germline, CDR1 is LGHNA and CDR2 is YNFKEQ. V shed 4 bases and J 5 bases; nucleotides not matched to a gene: 3.

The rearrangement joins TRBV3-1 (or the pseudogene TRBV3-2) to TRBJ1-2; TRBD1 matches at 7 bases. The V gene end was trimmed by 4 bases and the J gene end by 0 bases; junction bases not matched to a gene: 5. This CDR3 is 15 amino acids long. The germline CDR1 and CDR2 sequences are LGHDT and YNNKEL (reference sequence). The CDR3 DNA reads TGTGCCAGCAGCCGGGGGACAGATGCTAACTATGGCTACACCTTC. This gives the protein CASSRGTDANYGYTF.

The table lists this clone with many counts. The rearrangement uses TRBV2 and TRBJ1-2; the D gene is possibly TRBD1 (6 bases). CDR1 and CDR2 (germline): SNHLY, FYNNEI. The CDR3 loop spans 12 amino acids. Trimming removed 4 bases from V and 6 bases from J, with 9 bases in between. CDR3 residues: CASSATGDGYTF. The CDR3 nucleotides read TGTGCCAGCAGTGCGACAGGAGATGGCTACACCTTC.

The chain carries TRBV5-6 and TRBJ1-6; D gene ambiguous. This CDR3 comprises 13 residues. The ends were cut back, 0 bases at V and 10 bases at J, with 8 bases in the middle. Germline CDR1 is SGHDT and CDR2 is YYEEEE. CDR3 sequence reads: CASSLGSGSPLHF. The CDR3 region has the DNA TGTGCCAGCAGCTTGGGGTCGGGATCACCCCTCCACTTT.